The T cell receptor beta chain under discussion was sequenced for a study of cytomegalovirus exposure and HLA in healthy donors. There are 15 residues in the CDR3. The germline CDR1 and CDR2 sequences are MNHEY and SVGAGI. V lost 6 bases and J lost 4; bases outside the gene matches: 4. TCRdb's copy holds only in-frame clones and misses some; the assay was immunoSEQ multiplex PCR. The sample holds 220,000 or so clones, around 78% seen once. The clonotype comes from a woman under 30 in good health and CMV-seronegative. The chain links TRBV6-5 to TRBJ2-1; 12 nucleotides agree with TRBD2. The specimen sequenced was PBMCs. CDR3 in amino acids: CASSPLAGGYNEQFF. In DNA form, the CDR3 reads TGTGCCAGCAGCCCACTAGCGGGGGGTTACAATGAGCAGTTCTTC.